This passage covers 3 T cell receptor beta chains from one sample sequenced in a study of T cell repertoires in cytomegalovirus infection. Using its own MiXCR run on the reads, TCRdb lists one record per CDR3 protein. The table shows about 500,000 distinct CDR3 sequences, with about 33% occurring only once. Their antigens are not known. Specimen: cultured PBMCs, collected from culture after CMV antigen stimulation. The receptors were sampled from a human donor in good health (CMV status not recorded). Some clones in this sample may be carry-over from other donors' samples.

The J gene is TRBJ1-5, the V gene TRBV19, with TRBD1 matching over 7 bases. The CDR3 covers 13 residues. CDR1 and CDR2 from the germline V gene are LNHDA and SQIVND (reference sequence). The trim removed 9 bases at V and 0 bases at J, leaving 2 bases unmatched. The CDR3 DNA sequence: TGTGCCAGAAGACAGGGTAGCAATCAGCCCCAGCATTTT. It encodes CARRQGSNQPQHF.

DNA of the CDR3: TGTGCCAGCAGTTTACCCGGGACTAGCGGGACTTACGAGCAGTACTTC. Translated: CASSLPGTSGTYEQYF. V is TRBV28 and J is TRBJ2-7; TRBD2 matches at 13 bases. CDR1 and CDR2 from the germline V gene are MDHEN and SYDVKM. V was pared by 2 bases and J by 4 bases, with 5 bases of the junction left unmatched. The CDR3 has 16 residues.

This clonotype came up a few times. CDR3 residues: CASSPGTADGYTF. The CDR3 DNA sequence: TGTGCCAGCAGTCCCGGGACAGCCGATGGCTACACCTTC. The chain recombines TRBV27 with TRBJ1-2, with 7 bases aligning to TRBD1. The CDR3 runs 13 residues. Per germline, CDR1 MNHEY and CDR2 SMNVEV (reference sequence). With V trimmed by 5 bases and J by 6 bases, 6 bases remained unmatched.